Described below is a single T cell receptor (beta chain) sequence and its context. What it binds is not known. These data are taken from a study of cytomegalovirus exposure and HLA in healthy donors. Whole-study results and caveats: The classifier reportedly diagnosed cytomegalovirus status with high sensitivity and specificity.

V shed 2 bases and J 4 bases; nucleotides not matched to a gene: 1. This CDR3 is 14 amino acids long. Germline CDR1 reads MNHEY; CDR2 reads SVGAGI. Sequencing used immunoSEQ multiplex PCR; TCRdb keeps in-frame clones, though not all of them. The data hold some 110,000 clones, with around 88% observed a single time. The origin of this receptor is a man between 18 and 29 years old in good health and CMV-seronegative. V and J are TRBV6-5 and TRBJ1-5, with 8 bases that match TRBD1. The source material was PBMCs. The CDR3 protein is CASSYRQGNQPQHF. DNA for the CDR3: TGTGCCAGCAGTTACAGACAGGGGAATCAGCCCCAGCATTTT.